This T cell receptor (beta chain) was sequenced in a study of blood T cell repertoires in COVID-19. This CDR3 has 17 amino acids. Germline V gene lookup returns CDR1 SGHAT and CDR2 FQNNGV. The V gene lost 3 bases and the J gene lost 2 bases, with 18 bases spanning the gap. Original processing notes: Amplification of reference gene primers provided the estimated nucleated cell counts. Clones were sequenced by immunoSEQ multiplex PCR, and TCRdb holds only the in-frame ones, with some missing. V and J calls and clone size are those listed in that table; D and trimming were worked out from the DNA. The sample carries a few hundred thousand clones, around 88% recorded once.

The sample taken for sequencing was peripheral blood. The chain carries TRBV11-2 and TRBJ2-3; D call uncertain. The source is a woman aged 45-65 years with COVID-19, enrolled during active disease. In DNA, the CDR3 is TGTGCCAGCAGCTTTCCAGCAGGTCCCTCCCTCACAGATACGCAGTATTTT. This codes for CASSFPAGPSLTDTQYF.